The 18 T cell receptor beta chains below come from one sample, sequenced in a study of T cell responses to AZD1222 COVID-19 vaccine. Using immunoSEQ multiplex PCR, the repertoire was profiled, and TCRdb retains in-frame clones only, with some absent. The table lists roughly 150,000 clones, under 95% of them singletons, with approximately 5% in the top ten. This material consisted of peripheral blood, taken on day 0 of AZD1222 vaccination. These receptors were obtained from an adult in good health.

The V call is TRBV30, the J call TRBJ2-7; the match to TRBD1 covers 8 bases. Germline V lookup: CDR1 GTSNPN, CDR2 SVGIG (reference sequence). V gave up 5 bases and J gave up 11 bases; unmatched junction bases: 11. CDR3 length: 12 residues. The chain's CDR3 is CAWGQGQREKYF. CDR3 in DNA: TGTGCCTGGGGACAGGGCCAAAGGGAAAAGTACTTC.

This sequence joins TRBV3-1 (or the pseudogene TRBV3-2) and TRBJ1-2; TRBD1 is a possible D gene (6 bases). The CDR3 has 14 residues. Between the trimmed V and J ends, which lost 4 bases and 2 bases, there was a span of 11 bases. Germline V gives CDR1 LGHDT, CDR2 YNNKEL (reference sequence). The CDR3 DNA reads TGTGCCAGCAGCCGGGGGCCAGTAAACTATGGCTACACCTTC. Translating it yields CASSRGPVNYGYTF.

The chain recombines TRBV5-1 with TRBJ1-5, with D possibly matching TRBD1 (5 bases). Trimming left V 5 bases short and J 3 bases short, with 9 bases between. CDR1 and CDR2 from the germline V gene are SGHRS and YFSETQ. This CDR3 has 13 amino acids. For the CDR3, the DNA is TGCGCCAGCAGTCGGGGCTTCAATCAGCCCCAGCATTTT. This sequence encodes CASSRGFNQPQHF.

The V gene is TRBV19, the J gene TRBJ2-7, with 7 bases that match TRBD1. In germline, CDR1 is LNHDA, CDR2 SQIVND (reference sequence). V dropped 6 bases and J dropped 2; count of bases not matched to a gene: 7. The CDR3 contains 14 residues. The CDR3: CASRDRNGPYEQYF. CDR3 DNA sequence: TGTGCCAGTAGGGACAGGAATGGTCCCTACGAGCAGTACTTC.

The CDR3 region has the DNA TGTGCCAGCAGCTTAGCGGACAGCTTACAGCCCCAGCATTTT. Its translation: CASSLADSLQPQHF. The V and J genes are TRBV7-9 and TRBJ1-5; perhaps TRBD1 as D (6 bases). Germline assignment: CDR1 SEHNR and CDR2 FQNEAQ (reference sequence). The CDR3 totals 14 residues. Trimming removed 0 bases at V and 7 bases at J, with 10 bases between.

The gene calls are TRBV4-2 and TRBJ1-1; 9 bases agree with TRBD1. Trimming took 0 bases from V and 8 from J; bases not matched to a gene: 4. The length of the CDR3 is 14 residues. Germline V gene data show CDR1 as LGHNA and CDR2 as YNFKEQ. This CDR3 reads CASSQDLGTGEAFF. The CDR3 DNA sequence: TGTGCCAGCAGCCAAGATTTAGGGACAGGGGAAGCTTTCTTT.

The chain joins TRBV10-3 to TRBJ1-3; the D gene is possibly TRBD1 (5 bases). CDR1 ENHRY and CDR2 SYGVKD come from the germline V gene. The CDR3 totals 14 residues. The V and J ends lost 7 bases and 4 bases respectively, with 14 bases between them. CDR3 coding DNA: TGTGCCATCAAAAGTGAGGGGAAGGGAAACACCATATATTTT. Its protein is CAIKSEGKGNTIYF.

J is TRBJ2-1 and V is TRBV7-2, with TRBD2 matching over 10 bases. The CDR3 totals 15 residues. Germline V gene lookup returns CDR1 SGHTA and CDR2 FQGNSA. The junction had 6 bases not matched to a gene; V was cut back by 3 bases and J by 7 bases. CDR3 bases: TGTGCCAGCAGCTTGACTAGCGGGTGGAAGAATGAGCAGTTCTTC. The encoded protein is CASSLTSGWKNEQFF.

The chain's CDR3 is CSVRTGRDYGYTF. In DNA form, the CDR3 reads TGCAGCGTTCGGACAGGGAGGGACTATGGCTACACCTTC. The gene calls are TRBV29-1 and TRBJ1-2; 8 nucleotides agree with TRBD1. The CDR3 length is 13 residues. The ends lost 5 bases at V and 3 bases at J; junction bases unmatched: 5. CDR1 SQVTM and CDR2 ANQGSEA come from the germline V gene.

The CDR3 region is CASSHVIVGEKLFF. CDR3 DNA: TGTGCCAGCAGTCACGTTATCGTAGGTGAAAAACTGTTTTTT. The genes are TRBV28 and TRBJ1-4; the D is unclear. Germline V gene sequence: CDR1 MDHEN, CDR2 SYDVKM. V lost 5 bases to trimming and J lost 7 bases, with 14 bases between them. CDR3 length: 14 residues.

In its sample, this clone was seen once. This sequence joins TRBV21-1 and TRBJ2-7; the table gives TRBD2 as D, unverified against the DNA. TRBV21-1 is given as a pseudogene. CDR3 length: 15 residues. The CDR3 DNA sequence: TGTGCCAGCAGCGCCGGGACTCGCAAGAACTACGAGCAGTACTTC. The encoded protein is CASSAGTRKNYEQYF.

CDR3 sequence: CASSDRGNSPLHF. In DNA form, the CDR3 reads TGTGCCAGCAGTGACAGGGGAAATTCACCCCTCCACTTT. The chain links TRBV12-3 or TRBV12-4 to TRBJ1-6; 8 bases line up with TRBD1. After removal of 5 bases from V and 7 bases from J, the junction contained 1 base not matched to a gene. This CDR3 region has 13 residues.

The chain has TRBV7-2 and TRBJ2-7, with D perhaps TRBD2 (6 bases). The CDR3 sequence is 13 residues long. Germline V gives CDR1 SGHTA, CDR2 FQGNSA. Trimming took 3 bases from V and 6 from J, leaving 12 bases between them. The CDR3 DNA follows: TGTGCCAGCAGCTTCGGGACTCCCAGCGAGCAGTACTTC. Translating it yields CASSFGTPSEQYF.

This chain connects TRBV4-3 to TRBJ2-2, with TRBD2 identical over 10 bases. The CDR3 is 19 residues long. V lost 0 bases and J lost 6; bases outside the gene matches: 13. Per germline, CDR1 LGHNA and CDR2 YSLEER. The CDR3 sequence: CASSQDSFIASGSPGELFF. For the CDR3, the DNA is TGCGCCAGCAGCCAAGATTCGTTCATAGCTAGCGGGAGTCCCGGGGAGCTGTTTTTT.

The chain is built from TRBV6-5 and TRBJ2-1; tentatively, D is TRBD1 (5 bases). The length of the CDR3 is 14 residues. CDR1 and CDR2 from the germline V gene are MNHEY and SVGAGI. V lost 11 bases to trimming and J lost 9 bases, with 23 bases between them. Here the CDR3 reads CAAQDGHAFLEQFF. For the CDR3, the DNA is TGTGCCGCCCAGGACGGACATGCTTTTCTTGAGCAGTTCTTC.

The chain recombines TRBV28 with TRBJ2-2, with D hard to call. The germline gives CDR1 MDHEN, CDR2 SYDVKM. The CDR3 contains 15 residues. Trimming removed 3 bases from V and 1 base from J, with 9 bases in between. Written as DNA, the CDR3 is TGTGCCAGCAGTTTTGGCCGGATGAACACCGGGGAGCTGTTTTTT. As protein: CASSFGRMNTGELFF.

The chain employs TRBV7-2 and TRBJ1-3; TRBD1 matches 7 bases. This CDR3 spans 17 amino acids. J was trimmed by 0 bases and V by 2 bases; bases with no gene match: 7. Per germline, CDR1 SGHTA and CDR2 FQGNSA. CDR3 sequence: CASSLRATGFSGNTIYF. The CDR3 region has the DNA TGTGCCAGCAGCTTACGGGCGACAGGGTTCTCTGGAAACACCATATATTTT.

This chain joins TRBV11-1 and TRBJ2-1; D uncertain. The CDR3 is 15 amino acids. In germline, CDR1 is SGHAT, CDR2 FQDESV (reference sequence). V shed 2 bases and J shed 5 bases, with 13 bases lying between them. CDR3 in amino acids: CASSLKLTANNEQFF. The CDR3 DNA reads TGTGCCAGCAGCTTAAAATTAACAGCCAACAATGAGCAGTTCTTC.